This TCR beta chain is from a study of cytomegalovirus exposure and HLA in healthy donors (TCRdb year 2017). The study in broad terms: An earlier analysis of some 550 of the donors reported about 290 Gb of sequence data and around 120 million unique TCR beta sequences from about 200 million T cells. The study aimed to test whether cataloging public T cell receptors could reveal signatures of past pathogen exposure. An earlier analysis of roughly 600 of the donors used high-throughput TCR beta sequencing to judge whether each TCR beta V gene segment behaved as functional or pseudogenic. Five DR-DQ haplotypes were treated as single units for association and clustering because of strong linkage in the cohort. In a later analysis, previously published TCR beta repertoires from about 640 donors were re-analyzed and high-resolution HLA genotyping was added so that TCR occurrence patterns could be studied. Class I and class II HLA loci were covered by the typing at four-digit resolution. The study profiled the T cell repertoires of 500 to 800 subjects by immunosequencing and related them to cytomegalovirus serostatus. A separate validation cohort of roughly 120 different subjects was used in addition to the approximately 610-subject first cohort. Rather than using new phenotypic data, the later analysis identified candidate immune exposures from TCR beta sequences and from how often those sequences occurred across donors. Genome-wide SNP genotypes for about 55% of the 666 donors were used in a later genetic analysis, which treated that subset as a discovery cohort. High-throughput TCR immunosequencing, statistical association of individual TCRs with disease status, and machine learning were combined to predict cytomegalovirus infection status. Typing coverage varied by locus: 629-630 donors for A, B, C, DRB1 and DQB1; some 520 for DQA1; more than 600 for DPA1; more than 450 for DPB1. Approximately 310 gigabases of sequencing data and some 85 million unique TCR sequences were included in an early release covering roughly 600 HLA-typed donors. Alongside the repertoire data, information on donor age, sex, ethnicity and CMV serostatus was compiled. Among the roughly 400 genotyped donors, around 81% belonged to the genetic ancestry cluster associated with self-reported Caucasian donors. Among roughly 400 genotyped donors of the cohort, an average of approximately 200,000 unique TCR beta nucleotide sequences was sequenced per donor, of which 15% to 20% were non-productive. All discovery cohort repertoires had been generated on a single sequencing platform. Findings and caveats that apply to the study as a whole: A further reported finding was that TCR beta sequences accurately predicted the HLA-A and HLA-B alleles for most subjects in the first cohort. The cohort was sequenced for TCR beta chains only, and without alpha or paired-chain data the features that could be detected were limited. In a later analysis, the rate of TCR association differed among HLA loci, with DRB1 alleles having the most associated TCRs and HLA-C alleles having the fewest. Three of the identified cytomegalovirus-associated TCR beta chains were confirmed in vitro to be specific for cytomegalovirus antigens. The authors suggested that the approach could potentially be extended to other disease states and immunological phenotypes. In a later analysis, some 18,000 TCR beta sequences were associated with specific HLA alleles at a false discovery rate of 0.05. Compared with the roughly 670-donor mean, donors in an Asian-associated ancestry cluster had fewer N-insertions in productive TCRs, according to a later genetic analysis. A later genetic analysis associated a missense DCLRE1C variant with V-gene and J-gene trimming of TCR beta chains, and an independent cohort replicated the association. Immune exposure information for the cohort was limited to CMV serostatus. In the study, 150 to 200 TCR beta chains were listed as associated with cytomegalovirus. According to a later analysis, most CMV-associated TCR beta chains appeared to be HLA-restricted, and the HLA associations seemed to be driven largely by CMV exposure. Assigning TCR associations to individual alleles was difficult when HLA alleles, especially DR and DQ, strongly co-occurred. Because HLA typing was unavailable for some donors at each locus, only the typed subset was used in association tests. The presence/absence analyses assumed that sequencing depth was roughly uniform across donors, and that assumption may not be true. In an earlier analysis of some 640 of the donors, most TCR beta V segments were observed in productive rearrangements about 90% or about 30% of the time, broadly matching IMGT annotations. Correlated functional status among segregating V segments might be attributable to linkage disequilibrium, but an unknown experimental factor could not be ruled out. Because counts were too low, seventeen rarely observed V segments, including chromosome 9 orphons, were excluded from the earlier analysis of under 650 of the donors. Across donors, most TCR sequences were observed very rarely, whereas some public TCRs were present in many individuals. A cluster of highly shared sequence variants was judged likely to represent a technical artifact of the sequencing pipeline. In a later analysis, HLA-associated TCR beta chains showed more clonal expansion and lower generation probabilities than non-associated chains that were equally common. In a later analysis, several top co-occurrence clusters were reported to appear linked to parvovirus B19, influenza, CMV and Epstein-Barr virus. Cytomegalovirus status was reported to be diagnosed by the classifier with high specificity and sensitivity in both the original and validation cohorts.

The library was built by means of the immunoSEQ multiplex PCR assay. For the multiplex PCR, a mixture combining 60 forward primers for TCR Vbeta segments and 13 reverse primers for TCR Jbeta segments was used. Amplification of the CDR3 region of rearranged TCR beta genes was performed with a multiplex PCR assay on genomic DNA. The Illumina HiSeq System was used to sequence the amplified TCR beta libraries as 87-base-pair reads. The study's own analysis went as follows. A later analysis counted approximately 76 million unique TCR beta chains across the 650 to 700 repertoires, and about 10 million of these chains were shared by at least two donors. Raw reads were error-corrected and collapsed into unique sequences by a nearest-neighbor algorithm in which closely related sequences were merged to remove PCR and sequencing errors. V, D and J gene segments were assigned by aligning CDR3 sequences to IMGT reference sequences. For a sequence to be retained, a match of at least six nucleotides was required to both a V gene segment and a J gene segment. A rearrangement counted as productive if the CDR3 had no stop codons and remained in frame with V and J, and every other rearrangement counted as non-productive. Following IMGT convention, CDR3 was defined as the stretch from the second conserved V-encoded cysteine up to the conserved J-encoded phenylalanine. The earlier analysis of roughly 590 of the donors excluded sequences that lacked an unambiguous match to a single V gene segment. In an earlier analysis of 500 to 750 of the donors, V segments were called functional above 56.7% productive rearrangements and were called segregating when the between-donor standard deviation exceeded 5%. A statistical classification framework was built for diagnosing cytomegalovirus status from the catalog of TCR beta chain sequences. V and J gene assignment, in a later analysis, came from comparing TCR nucleotide sequences with IMGT/GENE-DB human TR gene sequences. In a later analysis, CDR3 sequences and most-parsimonious VDJ recombination scenarios were assigned using the TCRdist pipeline. In a later analysis, every TCR beta chain was defined by the combination of its CDR3 amino acid sequence and its V-gene family, and reads without a unique V-gene family were dropped. A later analysis removed 500 to 650 highly shared, low-generation-probability nucleotide sequences to deal with suspected cross-contamination and a sequencing artifact. For each public chain, a later analysis derived a clonal expansion index from normalized ranks of inferred template counts within each repertoire. A later analysis computed generation probabilities with a VDJ recombination model fitted to out-of-frame rearrangements, and checked the results against IGoR. In a later analysis, hypergeometric tests were used to score TCR-TCR, TCR-HLA and TCR-CMV co-occurrence, with a repertoire-size bias correction applied to TCR pairs. False discovery rates were estimated in a later analysis by permuting HLA or CMV assignments 20 times. A later analysis grouped co-occurring TCRs with DBSCAN, adding TCRdist sequence similarity when clustering within HLA-allele-positive subsets. Co-occurrence clustering excluded repertoires with fewer than 30,000 or more than 120,000 public chains, plus five with anomalous nucleotide sharing. TCRdb retrieved this table from immuneACCESS and kept in-frame rearrangements only. Not all clones are present; in checked studies, unresolved V genes account for under half, and no reason is known for the remainder. V, J and clone size are taken as reported in that table, and D and trimming were inferred from the DNA itself. In all, the sample holds about 64,000 clones, and about 85% of those were seen once. Of the sample, over 8.5% falls within the top ten clones.

In total, over 600 healthy bone marrow donors made up the cohort. At the time of sampling, all cohort members were nominally healthy, though unrecorded immune exposures were likely present. The donor tested CMV seronegative, placing the donor among the 350 or so seronegative members of the cohort. Every donor gave a peripheral blood sample, and the peripheral blood mononuclear cells from that sample were used for TCR beta sequencing. The Qiagen DNeasy Blood Extraction Kit was used to extract genomic DNA from the blood cell samples. About this clone: Its recognized antigen is unknown. The input lacks base qualities; no much larger clone sits a single base away.

Sequencing used PBMCs. The receptor was isolated from a female donor in good health and CMV-seronegative.

CDR3 reads: CASSLAGTQYF. The nucleotide sequence reads as follows: TGTGCCAGCAGCCTTGCGGGGACCCAGTACTTC. The chain is assembled from TRBV6-1 and TRBJ2-5; D gene: possibly TRBD2, on 5 matching bases. The CDR3 runs 11 amino acids, cysteine and phenylalanine included. CDR3 DNA only is kept here, 33 bases in frame from base 1. Via the germline V gene, CDR1 is MNHNS and CDR2 SASEGT. V is cut by 6 bases and J by 7 bases, and the space between the germline ends is 9 bases.